This T cell receptor (beta chain) was obtained from a study of cytomegalovirus exposure and HLA in healthy donors. To note about this clone: The antigen is unknown.

Germline V CDR1 and CDR2: SNHLY, FYNNEI. Trimming took 5 bases from V and 0 from J, leaving 11 bases between them. This CDR3 is 16 amino acids long. The study, taken as a whole, reports: In vitro assays verified that three CMV-associated chains recognized CMV antigens specifically. The dataset shows that most TCR sequences were rare, while some public TCRs occurred in many donors.

The data were produced by immunoSEQ multiplex PCR, yet TCRdb's version contains in-frame clones alone and is incomplete. The table shows approximately 160,000 clones, with roughly 84% occurring only once. The rearrangement joins TRBV2 to TRBJ2-6; no reliable D call. The receptor's source is a man younger than 45 in good health and CMV-seropositive. The material sequenced was PBMCs. CDR3 region: CASSRSGASGANVLTF. Here the CDR3 DNA reads TGTGCCAGCAGTAGGTCCGGAGCCTCTGGGGCCAACGTCCTGACTTTC.